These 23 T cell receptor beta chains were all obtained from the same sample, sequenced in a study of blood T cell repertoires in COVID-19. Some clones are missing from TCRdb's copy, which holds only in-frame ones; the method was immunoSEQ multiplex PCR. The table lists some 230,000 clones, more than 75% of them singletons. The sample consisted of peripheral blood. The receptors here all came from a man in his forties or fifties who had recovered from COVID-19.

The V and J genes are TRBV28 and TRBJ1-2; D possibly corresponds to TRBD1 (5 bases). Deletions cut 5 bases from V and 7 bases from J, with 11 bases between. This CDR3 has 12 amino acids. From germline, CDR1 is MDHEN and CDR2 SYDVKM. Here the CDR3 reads CASSQAGIGYTF. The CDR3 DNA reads TGTGCCAGCAGTCAAGCAGGGATTGGCTACACCTTC.

CDR3 in DNA: TGTGCCAGCAAAGGGTTTTGGCGGGAGGGCCCCCAGAGCTCCTACAATGAGCAGTTCTTC. Translation: CASKGFWREGPQSSYNEQFF. This chain links TRBV28 with TRBJ2-1; 9 positions agree with TRBD2. Losses at the gene ends were 7 bases for V and 0 bases for J; bases not matched to a gene: 19. The CDR3 runs 20 residues. CDR1 is MDHEN, CDR2 SYDVKM, per germline.

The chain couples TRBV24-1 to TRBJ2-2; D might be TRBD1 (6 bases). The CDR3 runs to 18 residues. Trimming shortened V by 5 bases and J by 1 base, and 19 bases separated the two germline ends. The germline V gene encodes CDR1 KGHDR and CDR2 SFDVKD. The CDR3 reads CATSGKTDRPLNTGELFF. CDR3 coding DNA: TGTGCCACCAGTGGCAAGACGGACAGACCTTTGAACACCGGGGAGCTGTTTTTT.

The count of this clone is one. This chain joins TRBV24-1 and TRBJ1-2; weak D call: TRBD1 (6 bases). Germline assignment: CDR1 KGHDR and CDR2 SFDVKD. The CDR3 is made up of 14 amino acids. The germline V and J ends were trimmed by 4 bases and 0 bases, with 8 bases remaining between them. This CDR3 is CATSDQGSNYGYTF. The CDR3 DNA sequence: TGTGCCACCAGTGACCAGGGGTCTAACTATGGCTACACCTTC.

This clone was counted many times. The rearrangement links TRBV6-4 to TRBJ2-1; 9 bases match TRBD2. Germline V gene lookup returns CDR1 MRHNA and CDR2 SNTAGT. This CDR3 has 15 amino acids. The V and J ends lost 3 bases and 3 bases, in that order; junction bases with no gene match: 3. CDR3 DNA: TGTGCCAGCAGTGAAGAAGCGGGAGGCTACAATGAGCAGTTCTTC. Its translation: CASSEEAGGYNEQFF.

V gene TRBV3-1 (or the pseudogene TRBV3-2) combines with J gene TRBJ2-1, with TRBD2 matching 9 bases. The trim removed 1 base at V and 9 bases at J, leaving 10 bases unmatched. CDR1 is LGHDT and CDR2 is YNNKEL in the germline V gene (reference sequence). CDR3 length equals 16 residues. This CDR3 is CASSQAALAGAGEQFF. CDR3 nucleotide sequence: TGTGCCAGCAGCCAAGCCGCCTTAGCGGGAGCGGGTGAGCAGTTCTTC.

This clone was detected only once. CDR3 nucleotide sequence: TGTGCCAGCAGCGCGAGGGACAGGCTCAACACCGGGGAGCTGTTTTTT. Protein sequence: CASSARDRLNTGELFF. The rearrangement uses TRBV9 and TRBJ2-2; TRBD1 aligns across 8 bases. Germline V CDR1 and CDR2: SGDLS, YYNGEE. J was trimmed by 2 bases and V by 3 bases; bases with no gene match: 6. CDR3 length: 16 amino acids.

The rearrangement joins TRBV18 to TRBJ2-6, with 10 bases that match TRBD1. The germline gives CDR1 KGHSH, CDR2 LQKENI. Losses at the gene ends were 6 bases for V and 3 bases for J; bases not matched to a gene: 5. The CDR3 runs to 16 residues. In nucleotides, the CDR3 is TGTGCCAGCTCCAAGACAGGGGGCTTTGGGGCCAACGTCCTGACTTTC. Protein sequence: CASSKTGGFGANVLTF.

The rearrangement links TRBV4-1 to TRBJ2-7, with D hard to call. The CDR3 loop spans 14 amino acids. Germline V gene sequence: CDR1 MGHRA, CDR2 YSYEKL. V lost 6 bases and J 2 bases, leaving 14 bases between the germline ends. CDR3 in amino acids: CASRPLQNAYEQYF. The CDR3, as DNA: TGCGCCAGCAGGCCTCTTCAGAACGCCTACGAGCAGTACTTC.

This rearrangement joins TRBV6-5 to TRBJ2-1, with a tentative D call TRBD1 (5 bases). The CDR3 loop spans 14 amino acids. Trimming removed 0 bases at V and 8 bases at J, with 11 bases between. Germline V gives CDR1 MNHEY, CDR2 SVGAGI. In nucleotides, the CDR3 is TGTGCCAGCAGTTACTCGTCAGGGAATCATGAGCAGTTCTTC. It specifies CASSYSSGNHEQFF.

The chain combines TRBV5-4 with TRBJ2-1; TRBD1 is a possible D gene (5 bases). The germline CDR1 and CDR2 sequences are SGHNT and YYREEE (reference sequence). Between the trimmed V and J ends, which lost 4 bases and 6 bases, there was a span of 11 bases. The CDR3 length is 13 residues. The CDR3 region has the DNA TGTGCCAGCAGCCGCGTGGGGCCCAATGAGCAGTTCTTC. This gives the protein CASSRVGPNEQFF.

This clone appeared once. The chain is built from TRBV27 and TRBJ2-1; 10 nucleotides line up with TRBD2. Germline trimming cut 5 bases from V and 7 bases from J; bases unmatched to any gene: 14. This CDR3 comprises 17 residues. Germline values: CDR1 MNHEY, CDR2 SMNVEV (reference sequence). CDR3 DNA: TGTGCCAGCAGTCGGACTAGCGGAAGTGCCATTGGAAATGAGCAGTTCTTC. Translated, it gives CASSRTSGSAIGNEQFF.

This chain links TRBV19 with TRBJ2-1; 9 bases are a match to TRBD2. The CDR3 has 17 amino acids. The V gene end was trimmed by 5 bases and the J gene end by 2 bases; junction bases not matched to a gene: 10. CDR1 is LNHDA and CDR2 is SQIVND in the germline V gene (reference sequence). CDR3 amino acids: CASSSRYSGSAYNEQFF. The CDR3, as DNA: TGTGCCAGTAGTTCCAGATATAGCGGGAGTGCCTACAATGAGCAGTTCTTC.

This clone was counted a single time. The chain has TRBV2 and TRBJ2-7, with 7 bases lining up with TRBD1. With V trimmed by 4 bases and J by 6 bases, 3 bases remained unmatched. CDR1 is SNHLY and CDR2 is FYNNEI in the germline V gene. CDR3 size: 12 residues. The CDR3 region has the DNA TGTGCCAGCAGTGCAACAGGGGCCGAGCAGTACTTC. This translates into CASSATGAEQYF. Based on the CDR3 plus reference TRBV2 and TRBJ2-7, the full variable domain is EPEVTQTPSHQVTQMGQEVILRCVPISNHLYFYWYRQILGQKVEFLVSFYNNEISEKSEIFDDQFSVERPDGSNFTLKIRSTKLEDSAMYFCASSATGAEQYFGPGTRLTVT.

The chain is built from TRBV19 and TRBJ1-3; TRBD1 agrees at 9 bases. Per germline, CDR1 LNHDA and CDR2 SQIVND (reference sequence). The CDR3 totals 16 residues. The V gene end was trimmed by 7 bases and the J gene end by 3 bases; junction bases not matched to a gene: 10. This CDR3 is CASKNTRTGVGNTIYF. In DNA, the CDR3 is TGTGCCAGTAAAAACACCCGGACAGGGGTTGGAAACACCATATATTTT.

The CDR3 reads CASSYSAGYEQYF. DNA of the CDR3: TGTGCCAGCAGTTACTCTGCCGGCTACGAGCAGTACTTC. V is TRBV6-5 and J is TRBJ2-7; D is undetermined. The V and J ends lost 0 bases and 3 bases respectively, with 6 bases between them. CDR1 and CDR2 (germline): MNHEY, SVGAGI. The CDR3 contains 13 residues.

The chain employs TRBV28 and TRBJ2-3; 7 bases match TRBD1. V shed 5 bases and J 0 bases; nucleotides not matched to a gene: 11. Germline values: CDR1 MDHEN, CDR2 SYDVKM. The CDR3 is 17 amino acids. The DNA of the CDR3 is TGTGCCAGCAGTCCCCGGGACAGCGCGTTAAGCACAGATACGCAGTATTTT. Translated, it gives CASSPRDSALSTDTQYF.

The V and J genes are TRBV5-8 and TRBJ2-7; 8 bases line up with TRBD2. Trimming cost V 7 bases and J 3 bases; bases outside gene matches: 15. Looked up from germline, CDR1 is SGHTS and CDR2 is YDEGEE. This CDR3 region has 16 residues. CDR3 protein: CASRTLSGRAGYEQYF. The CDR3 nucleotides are TGTGCCAGCCGAACACTCAGCGGGAGAGCAGGCTACGAGCAGTACTTC.

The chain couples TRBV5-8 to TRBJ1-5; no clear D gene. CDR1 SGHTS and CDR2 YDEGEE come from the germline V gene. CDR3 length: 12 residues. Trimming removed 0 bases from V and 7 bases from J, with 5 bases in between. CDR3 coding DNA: TGTGCCAGCAGCTTGGTAGCACAGCCCCAGCATTTT. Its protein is CASSLVAQPQHF.

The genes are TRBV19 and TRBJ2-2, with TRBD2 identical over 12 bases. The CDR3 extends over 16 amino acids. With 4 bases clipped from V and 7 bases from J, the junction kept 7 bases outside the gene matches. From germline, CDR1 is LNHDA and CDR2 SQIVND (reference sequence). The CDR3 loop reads CASSTLAGGRNGELFF. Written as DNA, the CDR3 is TGTGCCAGTAGTACCCTAGCGGGAGGGCGGAACGGGGAGCTGTTTTTT.

CDR3 amino acids: CASSPAETQYF. CDR3 bases: TGTGCCAGCAGTCCTGCGGAGACCCAGTACTTC. The rearrangement joins TRBV12-3 or TRBV12-4 to TRBJ2-5; no definite D call. Trimming took off 5 bases at V and 5 bases at J, with 6 bases between the two ends. The CDR3 length is 11 residues.

The CDR3 bases are TGCGCCAGCAGCTTGATCTCCGGGACAGGTGCAACTAATGAAAAACTGTTTTTT. Protein sequence: CASSLISGTGATNEKLFF. The chain links TRBV5-1 to TRBJ1-4, with 8 bases matching TRBD1. V lost 1 base, J lost 0 bases, and 8 bases stayed unmatched. Looked up from germline, CDR1 is SGHRS and CDR2 is YFSETQ. The CDR3 totals 18 residues. Full variable domain (remainder filled in from reference TRBV5-1 and TRBJ1-4): KAGVTQTPRYLIKTRGQQVTLSCSPISGHRSVSWYQQTPGQGLQFLFEYFSETQRNKGNFPGRFSGRQFSNSRSEMNVSTLELGDSALYLCASSLISGTGATNEKLFFGSGTQLSVL.

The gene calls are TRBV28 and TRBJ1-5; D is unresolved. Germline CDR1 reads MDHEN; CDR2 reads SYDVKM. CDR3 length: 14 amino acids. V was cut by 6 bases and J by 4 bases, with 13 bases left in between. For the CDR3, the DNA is TGTGCCAGCAGCCTCGTGGTTCGGAATCAGCCCCAGCATTTT. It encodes CASSLVVRNQPQHF.